The rows below give T cell receptor beta chains drawn from one sample of a study of beta chain features in type 1 diabetes. Profiled with immunoSEQ multiplex PCR; TCRdb holds only in-frame clones, not every one. The sample records around 340,000 clones, roughly 8.8% being singletons. Input material: central memory CD4+ T cells from blood. Receptors originate from a man between 25 and 39 years old with type 1 diabetes. The CDR3 runs from the conserved cysteine through the conserved F or W. A D gene is named only where the DNA matches it firmly. Clone size appears in some rows only: once, few, many, or a class for an expanded clone.

few	TRBD1	TRBJ2-7	TRBV28	CASSLYGTGGDEQYF	TGTGCCAGCAGTTTATATGGGACAGGGGGGGACGAGCAGTACTTC
few	TRBD2	TRBJ2-1	TRBV7-9	CASSLDRAGAPVSYNEQFF	TGTGCCAGCAGCTTGGATCGAGCGGGGGCCCCCGTCTCCTACAATGAGCAGTTCTTC
.	TRBD1	TRBJ2-7	TRBV5-1	CASSLDRTGGYEQYF	TGCGCCAGCAGCTTGGATCGGACAGGGGGCTACGAGCAGTACTTC
many	TRBD1	TRBJ2-7	TRBV10-1	CASSTLDRGFEQYF	TGCGCCAGCAGTACCTTGGACAGGGGCTTCGAGCAGTACTTC
many	.	TRBJ2-5	TRBV7-2	CASSSPASRETQYF	TGTGCCAGCAGCTCCCCGGCCTCCAGGGAGACCCAGTACTTC
few	.	TRBJ2-3	TRBV11-2	CASSSTTRTQYF	TGTGCCAGCAGCTCTACCACGCGTACGCAGTATTTT
many	TRBD1	TRBJ1-5	TRBV19	CASSTGTGGFQPQHF	TGTGCCAGTAGTACTGGGACAGGGGGCTTTCAGCCCCAGCATTTT
.	TRBD1	TRBJ2-7	TRBV7-8	CASSFEEQGAYEQYF	TGTGCCAGCAGCTTTGAAGAACAGGGGGCCTACGAGCAGTACTTC
.	TRBD1	TRBJ2-3	TRBV28	CASRPQGTAQYF	TGTGCCAGCAGACCACAGGGGACGGCGCAGTATTTT
once	.	TRBJ1-6	TRBV6-6	CASVSGNSPLHF	TGTGCCAGCGTCTCGGGTAATTCACCCCTCCACTTT
few	.	TRBJ2-4	TRBV7-9	CASSLSGEGNIQYF	TGTGCCAGCAGCTTATCCGGGGAAGGGAACATTCAGTACTTC
.	.	TRBJ2-3	TRBV28	CAILPPAGGTDTQYF	TGTGCCATCCTACCCCCGGCCGGAGGCACAGATACGCAGTATTTT
many	.	TRBJ2-1	TRBV2	CASSDQGTNEQFF	TGTGCCAGCAGTGATCAGGGAACGAATGAGCAGTTCTTC
once	.	TRBJ1-2	TRBV15	CATSRDTEGYTF	TGTGCCACCAGCAGGGATACCGAAGGCTACACCTTC
.	TRBD1	TRBJ1-4	TRBV7-9	CASSLGTGAPATNEKLFF	TGTGCCAGCAGCTTGGGGACAGGGGCCCCTGCAACTAATGAAAAACTGTTTTTT
.	TRBD1	TRBJ1-1	TRBV30	CAWSDPDRWNTEAFF	TGTGCCTGGAGTGATCCGGACAGGTGGAACACTGAAGCTTTCTTT
.	.	TRBJ1-2	TRBV6-5	CASRRRLSDYGYTF	TGTGCCAGCAGGCGACGCCTGAGTGACTATGGCTACACCTTC
many	TRBD2	TRBJ2-5	TRBV9	CASSLSSSGGAETQYF	TGTGCCAGCAGCCTATCCTCTAGCGGGGGGGCCGAGACCCAGTACTTC
few	.	TRBJ2-4	TRBV2	CASSETDIAQNIQYF	TGTGCCAGCAGTGAAACGGACATAGCCCAAAACATTCAGTACTTC
few	.	TRBJ1-3	TRBV2	CASSDTESSGNTIYF	TGTGCCAGCAGCGACACAGAGAGCTCTGGAAACACCATATATTTT
few	TRBD2	TRBJ2-3	TRBV19	CASSQTSGSDTQYF	TGTGCCAGTAGTCAGACTAGCGGGTCAGATACGCAGTATTTT
.	.	TRBJ1-4	TRBV7-2	CASSQRIEVYEKLFF	TGTGCCAGCAGCCAGAGGATAGAAGTATATGAAAAACTGTTTTTT
.	.	TRBJ2-3	TRBV7-9	CASSATDTQYF	TGTGCCAGCAGCGCTACAGATACGCAGTATTTT
few	.	TRBJ1-2	TRBV30	CAWSVRTNYGYTF	TGTGCCTGGAGTGTCCGCACTAACTATGGCTACACCTTC
few	.	TRBJ2-1	TRBV7-2	CASSQGERLDNEQFF	TGCGCCAGCAGCCAAGGGGAACGCCTGGACAATGAGCAGTTCTTC
few	.	TRBJ2-7	TRBV11-2	CASSSFRGVGYEQYF	TGTGCCAGCAGCTCCTTTCGGGGCGTGGGGTACGAGCAGTACTTC
.	.	TRBJ1-6	TRBV7-6	CASSLGSPLHF	TGTGCCAGCAGCTTAGGGTCACCCCTCCACTTT
few	.	TRBJ1-2	TRBV6-5	CASSPQGNYGYTF	TGTGCCAGCAGCCCACAGGGAAACTATGGCTACACCTTC
few	.	TRBJ1-5	TRBV14	CASSQSSGGSSQPQHF	TGTGCCAGCAGCCAGAGTTCGGGGGGGTCTAGTCAGCCCCAGCATTTT
many	.	TRBJ2-3	TRBV14	CASSQVGGAGDTQYF	TGTGCCAGCAGCCAAGTGGGCGGTGCCGGAGATACGCAGTATTTT
.	.	TRBJ1-6	TRBV7-8	CASSREGNNSPLHF	TGTGCCAGCAGCCGGGAGGGTAACAATTCACCCCTCCACTTT
.	.	TRBJ1-2	TRBV5-1	CASSLDGGYTF	TGCGCCAGCAGCTTGGACGGTGGCTACACCTTC
.	TRBD2	TRBJ2-5	TRBV7-2	CASSQTGTSGVRRETQYF	TGTGCCAGCAGCCAAACCGGGACTAGCGGGGTTCGTAGGGAGACCCAGTACTTC
few	TRBD1	TRBJ2-5	TRBV7-9	CASSPPTGVSETQYF	TGTGCCAGCAGCCCCCCGACAGGGGTATCAGAGACCCAGTACTTC
.	.	TRBJ1-1	TRBV30	CAWSGTGNTEAFF	TGTGCCTGGAGTGGAACAGGGAACACTGAAGCTTTCTTT
.	TRBD1	TRBJ2-7	TRBV18	CASTGQWELKYEQYF	TGTGCCAGCACGGGACAGTGGGAGCTCAAATACGAGCAGTACTTC
few	TRBD2	TRBJ2-1	TRBV7-9	CASSFSGGAGNEQFF	TGTGCCAGCAGCTTCAGCGGGGGGGCCGGCAATGAGCAGTTCTTC
.	TRBD1	TRBJ1-5	TRBV4-2	CASSQDGDRGSQPQHF	TGTGCCAGCAGCCAAGATGGTGACAGGGGGTCCCAGCCCCAGCATTTT
many	TRBD2	TRBJ2-5	TRBV7-2	CASSDNLAGGSTTQYF	TGTGCCAGCAGCGACAACCTAGCGGGGGGTTCGACGACCCAGTACTTC
.	.	TRBJ2-6	TRBV6-1	CAIWGSGANVLTF	TGTGCCATCTGGGGTTCTGGGGCCAACGTCCTGACTTTC
.	.	TRBJ2-5	TRBV4-3	CASSQELSVETQYF	TGCGCCAGCAGCCAAGAACTATCGGTTGAGACCCAGTACTTC
few	TRBD1	TRBJ1-6	TRBV4-1	CASSQTKKEGQDNSPLHF	TGCGCCAGCAGCCAGACAAAAAAAGAGGGACAGGATAATTCACCCCTCCACTTT
.	TRBD1	TRBJ1-5	TRBV30	CAWNVRPGGSLSNQPQHF	TGTGCCTGGAATGTGAGGCCAGGGGGCTCGTTAAGCAATCAGCCCCAGCATTTT
many	TRBD1	TRBJ2-7	TRBV10-3	CAIRTDRGEYEQYF	TGTGCCATCAGGACGGACAGGGGGGAGTACGAGCAGTACTTC
many	.	TRBJ1-1	TRBV18	CASSPVTDTEAFF	TGTGCCAGCTCACCCGTCACGGACACTGAAGCTTTCTTT
.	.	TRBJ2-5	TRBV29-1	CSVILDQETQYF	TGCAGCGTGATACTAGACCAAGAGACCCAGTACTTC
.	.	TRBJ1-1	TRBV5-1	CASSSLLNTEAFF	TGCGCCAGCAGCTCTCTACTCAACACTGAAGCTTTCTTT
few	.	TRBJ1-2	TRBV27	CASSLEGAPTINYGYTF	TGTGCCAGCAGTTTAGAAGGGGCCCCTACTATTAACTATGGCTACACCTTC
.	TRBD1	TRBJ1-1	TRBV19	CASTRDRVNTEAFF	TGTGCCAGTACCCGGGACAGGGTGAACACTGAAGCTTTCTTT
once	TRBD2	TRBJ2-7	TRBV2	CASSGGGAIEQYF	TGTGCCAGCAGTGGCGGGGGGGCCATCGAGCAGTACTTC
many	TRBD1	TRBJ1-1	TRBV5-1	CASSWDSPRQGTEAFF	TGCGCCAGCAGCTGGGACAGCCCCAGGCAGGGGACTGAAGCTTTCTTT
.	TRBD2	TRBJ2-7	TRBV2	CASSRRTSGGGEQYF	TGTGCCAGCTCCCGACGGACTAGCGGGGGAGGCGAGCAGTACTTC